The 18 T cell receptor beta chains in this list originate from one sample, sequenced in a study of sequential checkpoint blockade in melanoma. Indicated treatment: randomized to nivolumab then ipilimumab (arm A) or the reverse (arm B). TCRdb's table, derived via immunoSEQ multiplex PCR, lists solely in-frame clones and lacks some. The sample has about 20,000 clones; 26% are singletons. The sequencing used tumor tissue (inferred from file names), collected from a patient given nivolumab and ipilimumab in sequence. The source of these receptors is a human donor with melanoma.

This clone was counted many times. The CDR3: CASSLSPSLYEKLFF. The CDR3 DNA reads as TGTGCCAGCAGCTTATCGCCAAGCCTATACGAAAAACTGTTTTTT. This sequence joins TRBV11-3 and TRBJ1-4; D ambiguous. The germline gives CDR1 SGHNT, CDR2 YENEEA. The V and J ends lost 2 bases and 8 bases respectively, with 15 bases between them. The CDR3 totals 15 residues. The whole variable domain, filled in from reference TRBV11-3 and TRBJ1-4, reads EAGVVQSPRYKIIEKKQPVAFWCNPISGHNTLYWYLQNLGQGPELLIRYENEEAVDDSQLPKDRFSAERLKGVDSTLKIQPAELGDSAVYLCASSLSPSLYEKLFFGSGTQLSVL.

This clone occurred a few times. The chain is built from TRBV7-4 and TRBJ2-5; 12 nucleotides match TRBD2. Trimming removed 7 bases from V and 4 bases from J; junction bases left unmatched: 1. The germline gives CDR1 SGHVT, CDR2 SQSDAQ. The CDR3 totals 13 residues. CDR3 coding DNA: TGTGCCAGCATACTAGCGGGAGGAGAGACCCAGTACTTC. Translation gives CASILAGGETQYF.

The rearrangement links TRBV25-1 to TRBJ2-7; 7 bases fit TRBD1. This CDR3 is built from 14 residues. Germline values: CDR1 MGHDK, CDR2 SYGVNS. V dropped 6 bases and J dropped 2; count of bases not matched to a gene: 7. The CDR3 bases are TGTGCCAGCAGACCGGGACAGTCGACCTACGAGCAGTACTTC. Protein sequence: CASRPGQSTYEQYF.

The chain has TRBV23-1 and TRBJ2-4; D remains ambiguous. TRBV23-1 is an ORF; its function is uncertain. Trimming removed 0 bases from V and 1 base from J, with 7 bases in between. There are 15 residues in the CDR3. CDR3 loop: CASSQSELAKNIQYF. The CDR3 nucleotides are TGCGCCAGCAGTCAATCCGAGTTGGCCAAAAACATTCAGTACTTC.

DNA for the CDR3: TGTGCCAGCAGCCATTATACACAGTCAACTAATGAAAAACTGTTTTTT. This gives the protein CASSHYTQSTNEKLFF. The chain carries TRBV11-3 and TRBJ1-4; D unclear. V lost 5 bases to trimming and J lost 0 bases, with 13 bases between them. The CDR3 runs 16 residues. Germline assignment: CDR1 SGHNT and CDR2 YENEEA. The full variable domain, its missing parts supplied by reference TRBV11-3 and TRBJ1-4, is EAGVVQSPRYKIIEKKQPVAFWCNPISGHNTLYWYLQNLGQGPELLIRYENEEAVDDSQLPKDRFSAERLKGVDSTLKIQPAELGDSAVYLCASSHYTQSTNEKLFFGSGTQLSVL.

This rearrangement joins TRBV6-8 to TRBJ1-5; 8 nucleotides line up with TRBD1. Per the germline V gene, CDR1 is MNHGY and CDR2 is SAAAGT. Trimming at V came to 7 bases and at J to 4 bases, leaving 9 bases not matched to a gene. CDR3 size: 15 residues. CDR3 loop: CASKNTGGGNQPQHF. Here the CDR3 DNA reads TGTGCCAGCAAAAATACAGGGGGTGGAAATCAGCCCCAGCATTTT.

V and J are TRBV7-6 and TRBJ2-3; TRBD2 agrees at 14 bases. Germline V gene sequence: CDR1 SGHVS, CDR2 FNYEAQ. Trimming removed 5 bases from V and 2 bases from J; junction bases left unmatched: 6. The CDR3 spans 17 residues. The CDR3, as DNA: TGTGCCAGCAGCCCTGGACTAGCGGGAGGCCTCACAGATACGCAGTATTTT. Amino acids: CASSPGLAGGLTDTQYF.

The chain employs TRBV30 and TRBJ2-7; possibly TRBD2 for D (6 bases). CDR1 is GTSNPN, CDR2 SVGIG, per germline (reference sequence). The CDR3 sequence is 11 residues long. The V gene lost 2 bases and the J gene lost 10 bases, with 12 bases spanning the gap. CDR3 amino acids: CAWSTRLDQYF. The CDR3, as DNA: TGTGCCTGGAGTACACGACTAGATCAGTACTTC. The full variable domain, with the rest looked up from reference TRBV30 and TRBJ2-7, is SQTIHQWPATLVQPVGSPLSLECTVEGTSNPNLYWYRQAAGRGLQLLFYSVGIGQISSEVPQNLSASRPQDRQFILSSKKLLLSDSGFYLCAWSTRLDQYFGPGTRLTVT.

This clone is medium-sized (0.01 to 0.1%) by share. Other DNA variants within this sample encode the same CDR3. This chain links TRBV9 with TRBJ2-1; D gene unclear. CDR3 length equals 14 residues. CDR1 and CDR2 from the germline V gene are SGDLS and YYNGEE. V lost 1 base to trimming and J lost 0 bases, with 5 bases between them. The CDR3 loop is CASSVTGSYNEQFF. DNA of the CDR3: TGTGCCAGCAGCGTAACTGGCTCCTACAATGAGCAGTTCTTC.

The table lists this clone with a few counts. This chain links TRBV18 with TRBJ2-5; D call uncertain. CDR3 length: 13 amino acids. Germline CDR1 reads KGHSH; CDR2 reads LQKENI. V lost 3 bases to trimming and J lost 5 bases, with 10 bases between them. The DNA for the CDR3 is TGTGCCAGCTCACCTGGGCTTGGTGAGACCCAGTACTTC. Its translation is CASSPGLGETQYF.

This clone came up a few times. The gene calls are TRBV12-2 and TRBJ2-7; whether TRBD1, the table's D call, matches the DNA was not checked. TRBV12-2 is given as a pseudogene. CDR3 length: 15 amino acids. In nucleotides, the CDR3 is TGTGCAAGTCGCTTAGATGGACATTGCGGATACGAGCAGTACTTC. Amino acid sequence: CASRLDGHCGYEQYF.

The gene calls are TRBV6-8 and TRBJ1-1; D not certain. CDR1 is MNHGY and CDR2 is SAAAGT in the germline V gene. This CDR3 has 12 amino acids. Between the trimmed V and J ends, which lost 6 bases and 8 bases, there was a span of 13 bases. DNA of the CDR3: TGTGCCAGCAGCCACGGGTCGAAGGAAGCTTTCTTT. Translated, it gives CASSHGSKEAFF.

This clone was found many times. J is TRBJ2-5 and V is TRBV11-3; 9 nucleotides align to TRBD2. The V segment lost 4 bases and the J segment 1 base; nucleotides outside the gene matches: 10. From germline, CDR1 is SGHNT and CDR2 YENEEA. The CDR3 sequence is 17 residues long. The chain's CDR3 is CASSSTQQLAGQETQYF. Here the CDR3 DNA reads TGTGCCAGCAGCTCAACCCAGCAACTAGCGGGCCAAGAGACCCAGTACTTC.

In its sample, this clone was seen many times. The chain employs TRBV6-8 and TRBJ2-1; D remains ambiguous. Germline V gene sequence: CDR1 MNHGY, CDR2 SAAAGT. CDR3 length equals 16 residues. Trimming pared 0 bases from V and 5 bases from J, leaving 14 bases between. CDR3 in amino acids: CASSYSTRGVNNEQFF. CDR3 in DNA: TGTGCCAGCAGTTACTCGACTCGTGGGGTGAACAATGAGCAGTTCTTC.

This chain uses TRBV29-1 with TRBJ1-5; TRBD1 might be the D (6 bases). CDR3 length: 13 residues. Per germline, CDR1 SQVTM and CDR2 ANQGSEA. V lost 7 bases, J lost 3 bases, and 13 bases lay in between. This CDR3 reads CSATQGSNQPQHF. The CDR3 nucleotides read TGCAGCGCCACACAGGGATCCAATCAGCCCCAGCATTTT.

This chain connects TRBV9 to TRBJ1-1; TRBD1 aligns across 7 bases. The CDR3 sequence is 13 residues long. Germline V gene lookup returns CDR1 SGDLS and CDR2 YYNGEE. The V segment lost 3 bases and the J segment 8 bases; nucleotides outside the gene matches: 7. The CDR3 DNA reads as TGTGCCAGCAGCGGAGTACCGGGACAGGAAGCTTTCTTT. It is translated as CASSGVPGQEAFF.

This chain joins TRBV28 and TRBJ1-1; D call uncertain. Germline values: CDR1 MDHEN, CDR2 SYDVKM. The length of the CDR3 is 15 residues. V dropped 3 bases and J dropped 2 bases, with 13 bases sitting between them. CDR3 in DNA: TGTGCCAGCAGTTTTCCCGCAGGAAGAAACACTGAAGCTTTCTTT. Protein sequence: CASSFPAGRNTEAFF.

This clone turned up a few times. The rearrangement links TRBV9 to TRBJ1-4, with 8 bases aligning to TRBD1. The CDR3 covers 15 residues. From germline, CDR1 is SGDLS and CDR2 YYNGEE. The V segment lost 3 bases and the J segment 8 bases; nucleotides outside the gene matches: 9. The CDR3 DNA sequence: TGTGCCAGCAGCGATCGGACAGGGTGGGGAGAAAAACTGTTTTTT. Protein: CASSDRTGWGEKLFF.